This TCR beta chain is from a study of cytomegalovirus exposure and HLA in healthy donors. Whole-study results and caveats: According to a subsequent analysis, TCR clusters from the first cohort were inclined to appear together in the 120 validation repertoires.

This clone qualifies as medium-sized. Its target is unknown. Germline V gives CDR1 MNHNS, CDR2 SASEGT. With V trimmed by 4 bases and J by 3 bases, 10 bases remained unmatched. This CDR3 region has 16 residues. Produced via immunoSEQ multiplex PCR; TCRdb's table is partial and in-frame only. The sample includes 90,000 to 150,000 clones, about 85% of them seen just once. This TCR came from a woman aged 25 to 39 in good health and CMV-seronegative. J is TRBJ2-3 and V is TRBV6-1, with 7 nucleotides matching TRBD2. The sample consisted of PBMCs. The CDR3 coding sequence is TGTGCCAGCAGTGGCTCTATAGCGGGCGGAACAGATACGCAGTATTTT. Translation: CASSGSIAGGTDTQYF.